This T cell receptor beta chain came from a study of cytomegalovirus exposure and HLA in healthy donors. Broader study findings: Sequencing likely generated an artifact that appeared as a cluster of highly shared sequence variants.

PCR involved 60 Vbeta and 13 Jbeta primers. Repertoires were generated with immunoSEQ multiplex PCR, while TCRdb's copy carries only in-frame clones and drops some. The table lists around 120,000 clones, 60% to 80% of them singletons. V was pared by 4 bases and J by 6 bases, with 6 bases of the junction left unmatched. The CDR3 sequence is 15 residues long. Looked up from germline, CDR1 is KGHSH and CDR2 is LQKENI. With regard to this clone: Its target is unknown.

The TCR comes from a man in his fifties in good health and CMV-seropositive. The source material was PBMCs. The chain employs TRBV18 and TRBJ1-2, with TRBD1 matching over 12 bases. The CDR3 region is CASSQTGTGGDGYTF. The CDR3 DNA reads TGTGCCAGCTCACAGACCGGGACAGGGGGCGATGGCTACACCTTC.